This T cell receptor beta chain emerged from a study of brain T cells in children with intractable seizures (dated by TCRdb to the early 2020s). Regarding the complete study: Resected brain tissue from 45 to 60 pediatric epilepsy surgery cases was first screened for immune gene transcripts using a NanoString immunology panel. Of the approximately twelve selected surgery cases, pre-surgery blood was also sequenced for eight, so four had brain tissue only.

This sample's time point label indicates: blood from clinic visit 5 months post-surgery; TSC patient then seizure free. The surgery cases that showed the highest brain T cell transcript signatures were chosen for TCR beta chain sequencing of brain tissue, and of blood when it was available. Before surgery, the patients had been given at least one anti-epileptic drug. TCR-sequenced patients were children with drug-resistant epilepsy due to tuberous sclerosis complex, focal cortical dysplasia, Rasmussen encephalitis or hemimegalencephaly. Bulk genomic DNA was extracted from unsorted brain tissue and whole blood with the Monarch genomic DNA purification kit. Comment on this clone: The clone's antigen remains unknown. Base quality data are lacking; no much larger clone is found one base away.

The immunoSEQ assay was used to generate TCR beta chain sequences from genomic DNA. The authors processed their data as follows. CDR3 sequences not starting with the conserved framework cysteine at position 104 were manually removed. To get clonality, the normalized Shannon's Diversity Index was subtracted from one, giving values from 0 (maximal diversity) to 1 (oligoclonal). Chi-squared comparison-of-proportions tests assessed whether the same CDR3 differed in frequency between samples, such as brain versus blood. Public clonotypes were identified by searching immuneACCESS, and similarity to known antiviral clonotypes was assessed with the VDJdb browser. Drawn from immuneACCESS, this table holds only the in-frame rearrangements with V and J called that TCRdb kept. Clones are partly lost; checked studies trace under half to an unresolved V gene and leave the rest unexplained. V, J and clone size are taken as reported in that table, and D and trimming were inferred from the DNA itself. Counted in this sample were about 340,000 clones; 93% of them appeared once. The ten largest clones capture 5.7% of the sample.

Cut back by 7 bases and 0 bases, the V and J ends lie 8 bases apart. The CDR3 spans 13 residues, from the cysteine through the phenylalanine. Only CDR3 DNA is held: 39 bases, read in frame from base 1. From a lookup of the germline V gene, CDR1 and CDR2 are KGHDR and SFDVKD. Broad study findings and their caveats: The patients' HCMV serostatus was not known, and viral specificity was inferred solely from CDR3 sequence similarity. Sequencing depth differed between pre- and post-surgery blood, so clones missing from the pre-surgery sample may reflect undersampling.

This receptor was taken from a boy younger than two with tuberous sclerosis and intractable seizures. The chain is encoded by TRBV24-1 joined to TRBJ1-1, with the D segment identity uncertain. The sequencing here drew on peripheral blood, taken approximately 5 months after surgery. The bases are TGTGCCACCAGAGAAAAAATGAACACTGAAGCTTTCTTT. It is translated as CATREKMNTEAFF.